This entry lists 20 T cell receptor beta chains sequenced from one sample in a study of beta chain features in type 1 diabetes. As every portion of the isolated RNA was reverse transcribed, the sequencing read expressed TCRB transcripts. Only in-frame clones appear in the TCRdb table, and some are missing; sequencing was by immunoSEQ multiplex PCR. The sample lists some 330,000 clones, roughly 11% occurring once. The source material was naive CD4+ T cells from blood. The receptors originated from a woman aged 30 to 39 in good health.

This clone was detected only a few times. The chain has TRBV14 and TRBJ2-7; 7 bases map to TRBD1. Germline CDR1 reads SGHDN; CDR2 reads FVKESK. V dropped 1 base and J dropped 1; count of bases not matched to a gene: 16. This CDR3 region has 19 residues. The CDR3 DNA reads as TGTGCCAGCAGCCAAGTAAGATCTGGGGGACAGTTCTCATCCTACGAGCAGTACTTC. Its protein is CASSQVRSGGQFSSYEQYF.

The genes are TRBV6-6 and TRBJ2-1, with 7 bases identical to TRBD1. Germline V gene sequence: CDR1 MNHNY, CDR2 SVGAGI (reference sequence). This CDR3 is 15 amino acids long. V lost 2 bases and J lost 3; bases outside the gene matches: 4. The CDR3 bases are TGTGCCAGCAGTTACCCGACAGGGAACTACAATGAGCAGTTCTTC. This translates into CASSYPTGNYNEQFF.

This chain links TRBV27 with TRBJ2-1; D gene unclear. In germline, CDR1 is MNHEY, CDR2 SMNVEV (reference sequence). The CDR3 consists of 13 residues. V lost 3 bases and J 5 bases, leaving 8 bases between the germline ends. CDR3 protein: CASSFYRNNEQFF. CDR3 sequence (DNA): TGTGCCAGCAGTTTCTATAGAAACAATGAGCAGTTCTTC.

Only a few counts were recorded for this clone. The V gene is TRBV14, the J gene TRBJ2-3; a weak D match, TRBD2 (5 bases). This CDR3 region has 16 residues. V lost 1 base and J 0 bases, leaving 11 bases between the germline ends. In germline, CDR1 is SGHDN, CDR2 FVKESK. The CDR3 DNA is TGTGCCAGCAGCCAAGGGTTGAGCGGAAGCACAGATACGCAGTATTTT. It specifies CASSQGLSGSTDTQYF.

CDR3 in DNA: TGTGCCAGCACCAGAGCGGGAGGCCAACCTTCGGAGTACTTC. The encoded protein is CASTRAGGQPSEYF. This chain connects TRBV6-1 to TRBJ2-7, with 9 bases that match TRBD2. CDR1 and CDR2 from the germline V gene are MNHNS and SASEGT. V dropped 7 bases and J dropped 11; count of bases not matched to a gene: 15. The CDR3 covers 14 residues.

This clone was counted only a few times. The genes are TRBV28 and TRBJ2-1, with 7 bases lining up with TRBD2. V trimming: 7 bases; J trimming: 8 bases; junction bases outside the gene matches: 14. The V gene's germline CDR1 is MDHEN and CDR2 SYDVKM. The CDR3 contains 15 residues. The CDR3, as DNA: TGTGCCAGCAACTCCGTGGGGGAGGGCCCGTATGAGCAGTTCTTC. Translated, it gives CASNSVGEGPYEQFF.

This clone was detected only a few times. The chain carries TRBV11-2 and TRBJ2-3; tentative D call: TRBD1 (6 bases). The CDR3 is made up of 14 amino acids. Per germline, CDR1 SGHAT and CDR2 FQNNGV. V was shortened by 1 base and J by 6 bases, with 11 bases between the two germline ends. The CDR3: CASSLADRQDTQYF. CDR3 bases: TGTGCCAGCAGCTTAGCGGACAGACAGGATACGCAGTATTTT.

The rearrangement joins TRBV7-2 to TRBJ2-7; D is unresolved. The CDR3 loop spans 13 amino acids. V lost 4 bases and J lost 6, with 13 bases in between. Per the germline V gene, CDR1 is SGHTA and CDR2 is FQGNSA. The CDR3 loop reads CASSSPFVGEQYF. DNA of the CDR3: TGTGCCAGCAGCTCCCCGTTTGTCGGCGAGCAGTACTTC.

The DNA for the CDR3 is TGTGCCAGCAGTTCGGACAGGGCACCTAATGAAAAACTGTTTTTT. Translating gives CASSSDRAPNEKLFF. V is TRBV6-5 and J is TRBJ1-4; the match to TRBD1 covers 8 bases. Trimming at V came to 4 bases and at J to 3 bases, leaving 4 bases not matched to a gene. Germline assignment: CDR1 MNHEY and CDR2 SVGAGI. The CDR3 is 15 amino acids.

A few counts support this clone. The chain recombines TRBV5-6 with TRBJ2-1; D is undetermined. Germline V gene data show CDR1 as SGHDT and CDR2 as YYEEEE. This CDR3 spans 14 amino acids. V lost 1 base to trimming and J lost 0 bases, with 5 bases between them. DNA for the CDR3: TGTGCCAGCAGCTTGATTAGCTCCTACAATGAGCAGTTCTTC. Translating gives CASSLISSYNEQFF.

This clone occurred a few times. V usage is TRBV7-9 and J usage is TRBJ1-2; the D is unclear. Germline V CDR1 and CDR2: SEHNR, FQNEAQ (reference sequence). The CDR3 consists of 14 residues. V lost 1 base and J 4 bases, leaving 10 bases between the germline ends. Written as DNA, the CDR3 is TGTGCCAGCAGCTTAGACGGGGAACTCTATGGCTACACCTTC. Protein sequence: CASSLDGELYGYTF. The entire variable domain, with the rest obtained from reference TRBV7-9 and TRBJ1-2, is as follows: DTGVSQNPRHKITKRGQNVTFRCDPISEHNRLYWYRQTLGQGPEFLTYFQNEAQLEKSRLLSDRFSAERPKGSFSTLEIQRTEQGDSAMYLCASSLDGELYGYTFGSGTRLTVV.

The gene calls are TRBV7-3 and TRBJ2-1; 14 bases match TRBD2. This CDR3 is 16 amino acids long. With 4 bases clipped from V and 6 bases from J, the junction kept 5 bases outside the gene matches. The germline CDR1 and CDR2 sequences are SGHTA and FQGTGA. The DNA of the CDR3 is TGTGCCAGCAGCTCGCCCGGGACTAGCGGGAGCAATGAGCAGTTCTTC. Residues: CASSSPGTSGSNEQFF.

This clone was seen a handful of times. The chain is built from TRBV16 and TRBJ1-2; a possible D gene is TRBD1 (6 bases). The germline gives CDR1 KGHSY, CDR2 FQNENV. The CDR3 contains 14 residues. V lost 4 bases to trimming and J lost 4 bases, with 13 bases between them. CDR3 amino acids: CASSPRGGIYGYTF. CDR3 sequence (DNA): TGTGCCAGCAGCCCAAGGGGGGGGATCTATGGCTACACCTTC.

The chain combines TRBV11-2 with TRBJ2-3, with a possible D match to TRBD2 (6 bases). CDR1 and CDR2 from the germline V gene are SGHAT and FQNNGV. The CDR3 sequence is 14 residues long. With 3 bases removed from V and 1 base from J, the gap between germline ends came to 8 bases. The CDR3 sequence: CASSFWEGTDTQYF. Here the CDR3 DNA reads TGTGCCAGCAGCTTTTGGGAGGGCACAGATACGCAGTATTTT.

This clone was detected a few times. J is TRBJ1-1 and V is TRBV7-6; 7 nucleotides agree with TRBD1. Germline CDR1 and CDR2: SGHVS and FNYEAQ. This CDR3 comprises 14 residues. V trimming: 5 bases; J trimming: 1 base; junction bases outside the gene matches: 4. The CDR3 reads CASSLTGPNTEAFF. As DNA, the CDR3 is TGTGCCAGCAGCCTGACAGGGCCGAACACTGAAGCTTTCTTT.

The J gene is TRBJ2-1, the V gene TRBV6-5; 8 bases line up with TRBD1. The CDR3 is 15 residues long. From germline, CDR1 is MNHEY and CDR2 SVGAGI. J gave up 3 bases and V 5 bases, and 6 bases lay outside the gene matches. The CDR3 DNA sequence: TGTGCCAGCAGTCGGTTCGGACAGGGCTACAATGAGCAGTTCTTC. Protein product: CASSRFGQGYNEQFF.

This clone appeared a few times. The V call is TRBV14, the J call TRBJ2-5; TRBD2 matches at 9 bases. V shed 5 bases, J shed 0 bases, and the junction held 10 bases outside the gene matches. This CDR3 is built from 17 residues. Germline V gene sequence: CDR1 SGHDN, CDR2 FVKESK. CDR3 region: CASSDTPTSGNQETQYF. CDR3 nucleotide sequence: TGTGCCAGCAGCGATACTCCGACTAGCGGAAACCAAGAGACCCAGTACTTC.

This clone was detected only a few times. CDR3 sequence (DNA): TGTGCCAGCAGCCAAACCCAACAGGGGGCCGGTGAAAAACTGTTTTTT. This translates into CASSQTQQGAGEKLFF. This sequence joins TRBV4-2 and TRBJ1-4; TRBD1 aligns across 9 bases. The CDR3 is made up of 16 amino acids. Germline lookup yields CDR1 LGHNA and CDR2 YNFKEQ. After removal of 2 bases from V and 7 bases from J, the junction contained 8 bases not matched to a gene.

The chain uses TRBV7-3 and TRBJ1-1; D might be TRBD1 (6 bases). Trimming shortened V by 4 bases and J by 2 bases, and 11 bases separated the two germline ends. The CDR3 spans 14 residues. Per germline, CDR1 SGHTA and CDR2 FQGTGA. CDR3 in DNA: TGTGCCAGCAGCTCAGGGGTCCGTAACACTGAAGCTTTCTTT. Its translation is CASSSGVRNTEAFF.

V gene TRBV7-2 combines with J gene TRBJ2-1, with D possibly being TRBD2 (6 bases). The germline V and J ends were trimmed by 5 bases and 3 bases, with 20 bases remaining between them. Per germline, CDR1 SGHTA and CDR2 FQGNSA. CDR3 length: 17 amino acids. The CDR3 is CASSPASRRDHYNEQFF. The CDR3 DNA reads TGTGCCAGCAGCCCTGCCTCGCGGAGGGATCACTACAATGAGCAGTTCTTC.